Reported below is one T cell receptor (beta chain). Its specificity is not known. This sample was included in a study of shared clonotypes between healthy human individuals. Study background: Researchers assigned three CD4 naive, three CD4 memory, two CD8 naive and one CD8 memory plate to each donor.

Germline assignment: CDR1 SGHNT and CDR2 YYREEE (reference sequence). Trimming cost V 2 bases and J 3 bases, with 9 bases left between them. The CDR3 runs 13 residues. The study, taken as a whole, reports: The represented genetic and exposure-history diversity was limited by the small number of donors.

The protocol was immunoSEQ multiplex PCR, while the TCRdb copy is restricted to in-frame clones and leaves out a portion. This repertoire shows hundreds of thousands of clones, approximately 79% found once; its top ten account for roughly 1.7%. The TCR sequence derives from a woman aged 25 to 45 in good health. The sequencing input was memory CD4+ T cells sorted from blood. Subset in this sample: CD45RA-negative fraction. The V gene is TRBV5-4, the J gene TRBJ2-7; the D call may be TRBD1 or TRBD2 (5 bases each). CDR3 sequence reads: CASSFQGVYEQYF. Here the CDR3 DNA reads TGTGCCAGCAGCTTTCAGGGAGTCTACGAGCAGTACTTC. Supplemented by reference TRBV5-4 and TRBJ2-7, the full variable domain reads ETGVTQSPTHLIKTRGQQVTLRCSSQSGHNTVSWYQQALGQGPQFIFQYYREEENGRGNFPPRFSGLQFPNYSSELNVNALELDDSALYLCASSFQGVYEQYFGPGTRLTVT.